The rows below give T cell receptor beta chains drawn from one sample of a study of blood T cell repertoires in COVID-19. Profiling relied on immunoSEQ multiplex PCR, and the TCRdb table lists in-frame clones only, not all of them. The data hold roughly 48,000 clones, with around 88% observed a single time. The specimen was peripheral blood. The receptors were sampled from a human donor in a cohort sampled during active COVID-19. Each CDR3 is given with its conserved first and last residue. A D gene is named only where the DNA matches it firmly. Some rows have no size entry. The others give once, few or many, or a class for an expanded clone.

V gene	D gene	J gene	clone size	CDR3 DNA	CDR3 protein
TRBV4-1	.	TRBJ2-7	.	TGCGCCAGCAGCCAAGATTCGGACAACTACGAGCAGTACTTC	CASSQDSDNYEQYF
TRBV5-1	TRBD1	TRBJ1-2	.	TGCGCCAGCAGCTCGGGACATCGACAGGGGGCCACTGGCTACACCTTC	CASSSGHRQGATGYTF
TRBV12-3/TRBV12-4	TRBD1	TRBJ1-1	.	TGTGCCAGCAGTGAACAGGGGTCTGAAGCTTTCTTT	CASSEQGSEAFF
TRBV5-8	TRBD1	TRBJ1-4	once	TGTGCCAGCAGCAGAGGACAGGAAAGGGCTAATGAAAAACTGTTTTTT	CASSRGQERANEKLFF
TRBV5-5	.	TRBJ2-3	.	TGTGCCAGCAGCTTTTCTTACACAGGCGGCGGGGACAGCACAGATACGCAGTATTTT	CASSFSYTGGGDSTDTQYF
TRBV24-1	TRBD1	TRBJ1-2	.	TGTGCGATCGGACAGGCGAACTATGGCTACACCTTC	CAIGQANYGYTF
TRBV30	.	TRBJ2-5	.	TGTGCCTGGAGTGTAAGGGGAGAGACCCAGTACTTC	CAWSVRGETQYF
TRBV5-6	.	TRBJ1-2	.	TGTGCCAGCAATCGGTGGGCCCAGGACTATGGCTACACCTTC	CASNRWAQDYGYTF
TRBV11-2	TRBD1	TRBJ2-7	.	TGTGCCAGCAGCTTAGCGACAGGGGGCGTTTACGAGCAGTACTTC	CASSLATGGVYEQYF
TRBV25-1	.	TRBJ2-7	.	TGTGCCAGCAGTGCGGGTCCTCTCGAGCAGTACTTC	CASSAGPLEQYF
TRBV11-2	TRBD1	TRBJ1-5	.	TGTGCCAGCAGCTTAGATCCACTCCGAGACAGGGTGGATCAGCCCCAGCATTTT	CASSLDPLRDRVDQPQHF
TRBV19	.	TRBJ2-7	.	TGTGCTTCGGAGGACAGACTCTACGAGCAGTACTTC	CASEDRLYEQYF
TRBV11-2	.	TRBJ2-3	.	TGTGCCAGCAGCTTAGGGCTCGGGAGTATGGATACGCAGTATTTT	CASSLGLGSMDTQYF
TRBV18	TRBD2	TRBJ2-2	.	TGTGCCAGCTCACCGAGGACTAGCGGGGGGCCCACCACCGGGGAGCTGTTTTTT	CASSPRTSGGPTTGELFF
TRBV6-5	.	TRBJ2-7	.	TGTGCCAGCAGTCCTCGGGGGTTCTCCTACGAGCAGTACTTC	CASSPRGFSYEQYF
TRBV15	TRBD2	TRBJ2-5	.	TGTGCCACCAGCAGATCGGGGGGGGCCGATTTGACCCAGTACTTC	CATSRSGGADLTQYF
TRBV10-1	.	TRBJ1-4	.	TGCGCCAGCGGGGACTCGGATGAAAAACTGTTTTTT	CASGDSDEKLFF
TRBV2	.	TRBJ2-7	once	TGTGCCAGCAGTGAAGGCAGGGTCACCTACGAGCAGTACTTC	CASSEGRVTYEQYF
TRBV11-3	.	TRBJ2-1	few	TGTGCCAGCAGCTTGGCGGGATTCTCCTACAATGAGCAGTTCTTC	CASSLAGFSYNEQFF
TRBV10-3	TRBD2	TRBJ2-3	.	TGTGCCATCAGTGCGGTAGCGGGGGGACACAAATTCACAGATACGCAGTATTTT	CAISAVAGGHKFTDTQYF
TRBV4-2	TRBD2	TRBJ2-3	.	TGTGCCAGCAGCCACACTAGCGGGGCTAGCACAGATACGCAGTATTTT	CASSHTSGASTDTQYF
TRBV2	TRBD1	TRBJ2-7	.	TGTGCCAGCAGTGATTCTCATATACTTCCTTCTATCGTCGGGACAGGTCTCTCCTACGAGCAGTACTTC	CASSDSHILPSIVGTGLSYEQYF
TRBV6-4	.	TRBJ1-2	.	TGTGCCAGCAGTGATTTCAGTTCCAACTATGGCTACACCTTC	CASSDFSSNYGYTF
TRBV2	TRBD1	TRBJ2-2	.	TGTGCCAGCAGTGGACAGGGGGGCAACACCGGGGAGCTGTTTTTT	CASSGQGGNTGELFF
TRBV3-1/TRBV3-2	.	TRBJ2-6	.	TGTGCCAGCGGAACCGGGGGGCTTGGGGCCAACGTCCTGACTTTC	CASGTGGLGANVLTF
TRBV7-8	TRBD1	TRBJ2-7	.	TGTGCCAGCAGCTTCGAGGACAGGGGCAAGGAGCAGTACTTC	CASSFEDRGKEQYF
TRBV3-1/TRBV3-2	TRBD1	TRBJ2-3	.	TGTGCCAGCAGCCAGGCGACAGGGGGCGGCTGGCTAGGTACGCAGTATTTT	CASSQATGGGWLGTQYF
TRBV9	.	TRBJ2-7	.	TGTGCCAGCACCCGGACAGCACCCTACGAGCAGTACTTC	CASTRTAPYEQYF
TRBV6-5	.	TRBJ1-3	.	TGTGCCAGCCAGAGTGGGAGCTCTGGAAACACCATATATTTT	CASQSGSSGNTIYF
TRBV12-3/TRBV12-4	.	TRBJ1-2	.	TGTGCCAGCAAAAAACAGGGTAATTATGGCTACACCTTC	CASKKQGNYGYTF
TRBV19	.	TRBJ2-2	.	TGTGCCAGTAGTGCACCAAGTGGGCCAAACACCGGGGAGCTGTTTTTT	CASSAPSGPNTGELFF
TRBV5-1	TRBD1	TRBJ1-2	few	TGCGCCAGCAGCATACAAGGACAGGGAGATGGCTACACCTTC	CASSIQGQGDGYTF
TRBV11-3	.	TRBJ2-1	.	TGTGCCAGCAGCTTAGATTTCGGTGAGCAGTTCTTC	CASSLDFGEQFF
TRBV7-8	.	TRBJ1-3	.	TGTGCCAGCAGCTTAGGGTCCGGGGGCTCTGGAAACACCATATATTTT	CASSLGSGGSGNTIYF
TRBV20-1	.	TRBJ2-1	.	TGCAGTGCGCACGGGAATGAGCAGTTCTTC	CSAHGNEQFF
TRBV12-5	TRBD2	TRBJ2-3	.	TGTGCTAGTGGTTTCGGACGGGGGGTCCCAGATACGCAGTATTTT	CASGFGRGVPDTQYF
TRBV10-2	TRBD1	TRBJ1-6	.	TGCGCCAGCAGTGATAGGACAGGCTCCTATAATTCACCCCTCCACTTT	CASSDRTGSYNSPLHF
TRBV4-2	.	TRBJ1-5	.	TGTGCCAGCAGCCAAACGTCGAGTAGCAATCAGCCCCAGCATTTT	CASSQTSSSNQPQHF
TRBV10-3	.	TRBJ2-1	.	TGTGCCATCAGTGAGTCTACCGCGGGGCGCCGGAGTGAGCAGTTCTTC	CAISESTAGRRSEQFF
TRBV5-1	.	TRBJ2-6	.	TGCGCCAGCAGCCCGGACACATCCTCTGGGGCCAACGTCCTGACTTTC	CASSPDTSSGANVLTF
TRBV6-1	.	TRBJ1-4	.	TGTGCCAGCAACCCCGGTGCCGCCGAAAAACTGTTTTTT	CASNPGAAEKLFF
TRBV18	.	TRBJ1-3	.	TGTGCCAGCTCACCCTCCTGGGGGGGCTCTGGAAACACCATATATTTT	CASSPSWGGSGNTIYF
TRBV11-2	.	TRBJ2-3	.	TGTGCCAGCAGCATTAGGCGGGGTTGGGCAGATACGCAGTATTTT	CASSIRRGWADTQYF
TRBV12-3/TRBV12-4	.	TRBJ2-7	.	TGTGCCAGCACAACGGGGTACGAGCAGTACTTC	CASTTGYEQYF
TRBV6-4	.	TRBJ2-2	.	TGTGCCAGCAGTGAAGAGGGTGACGGGGAGCTGTTTTTT	CASSEEGDGELFF
TRBV29-1	.	TRBJ2-5	.	TGCAGCGTTACAACCCAAGAGACCCAGTACTTC	CSVTTQETQYF
TRBV5-1	TRBD1	TRBJ1-2	once	TGCGCCAGCAGCTTGGACTCGGGACAGCAGGGCTACACCTTC	CASSLDSGQQGYTF
TRBV7-9	.	TRBJ1-1	.	TGTGCCAGCAGCTTCTGGGGGCCCATCGAGGAAGCTTTCTTT	CASSFWGPIEEAFF